This passage covers 5 T cell receptor beta chains from one sample sequenced in a study of T cell responses to AZD1222 COVID-19 vaccine. TCRdb keeps only in-frame clones here, not all; method: immunoSEQ multiplex PCR. This sample has under 150,000 clones; around nine tenths occur once, and the top ten carry 3.4%. Sequencing was performed on peripheral blood, taken on day 0 of AZD1222 vaccination. The receptor set was obtained from an adult in good health.

Comments on this clone: One junction end disagrees with the germline gene, perhaps due to a read error. This chain joins TRBV4-2 and TRBJ2-1; possible D gene TRBD2, 5 bases. CDR3 length: 16 residues. Per germline, CDR1 LGHNA and CDR2 YNFKEQ. For the CDR3, the DNA is TGTGCCAGCAGGCAAGGGCGAGGGATGGCTCAGTATGAGCAGTTCTTC. Its translation: CASRQGRGMAQYEQFF.

The V gene is TRBV4-1, the J gene TRBJ2-1; 8 nucleotides agree with TRBD1. Germline loops: CDR1 MGHRA, CDR2 YSYEKL. The J segment lost 4 bases and the V segment lost 0 bases, leaving 2 bases of the junction unmatched. The CDR3 runs 15 residues. The CDR3 loop reads CASSQDGTGYNEQFF. In DNA form, the CDR3 reads TGCGCCAGCAGCCAAGATGGGACAGGTTACAATGAGCAGTTCTTC.

Note on this clone: Sequence at one end of the junction differs from germline and may be a read error. V gene TRBV7-9 combines with J gene TRBJ2-3; unclear D gene. CDR1 is SEHNR, CDR2 FQNEAQ, per germline (reference sequence). There are 14 residues in the CDR3. Here the CDR3 DNA reads TGTGCCAGCAGCCCCTTTCGAGGTGCAGATGCGCAGTATTTT. Amino acid sequence: CASSPFRGADAQYF.

This chain links TRBV30 with TRBJ2-3; TRBD2 might be the D (7 bases). In germline, CDR1 is GTSNPN, CDR2 SVGIG (reference sequence). The CDR3 sequence is 17 residues long. The V end was cut by 5 bases, the J end by 3 bases, with 24 bases between. The CDR3, as DNA: TGTGCCTGGTACAGCCCTTCGGGGGGCCTTGGGACAGATACGCAGTATTTT. It specifies CAWYSPSGGLGTDTQYF.

The chain uses TRBV5-6 and TRBJ1-6, with 10 bases identical to TRBD1. J was trimmed by 10 bases and V by 0 bases; bases with no gene match: 7. The CDR3 has 16 amino acids. The germline CDR1 and CDR2 sequences are SGHDT and YYEEEE. The CDR3 spells CASSLAAGQGSSPLHF. The CDR3 nucleotides are TGTGCCAGCAGCTTGGCAGCGGGACAGGGGAGCTCACCCCTCCACTTT.